The sequence of this TCR beta chain was determined in a study of molecular identifiers for immune sequencing clone quantification. This clonotype was counted many times. Germline CDR1 is DFQATT and CDR2 is SNEGSKA (reference sequence). V was pared by 0 bases and J by 2 bases, with 15 bases between. The CDR3 is 16 amino acids. TCRdb re-analysed the PCR reads in MiXCR, keeping a single row per CDR3 protein. The repertoire consists of some 680,000 distinct CDR3 sequences, with about 25% occurring once and the leading ten covering about 0.73%. Sequenced material: naive CD8+ T cells from blood, with Jurkat cell RNA spiked in. Subset indicated: FACS-sorted CD8+CD4-CCR7+CD45RA+ naive T cells. The sequence came from a human donor in good health. Some libraries in this study had Jurkat cell RNA spiked in. The chain links TRBV20-1 to TRBJ2-3; D possibly uses TRBD1 or TRBD2 (6 bases each). The CDR3 protein is CSARDLRGEDTDTQYF. The CDR3 bases are TGCAGTGCTAGAGATTTAAGGGGGGAGGACACAGATACGCAGTATTTT.